This T cell receptor beta chain derives from a study of technical replicates of blood from a handful of donors. Between the trimmed V and J ends, which lost 3 bases and 1 base, there was a span of 10 bases. Germline V gene sequence: CDR1 SGHTA, CDR2 FQGNSA. This CDR3 spans 15 amino acids. Using immunoSEQ multiplex PCR, the repertoire was profiled, and TCRdb retains in-frame clones only, with some absent. The sample shows approximately 99,000 clones, about 95% of them seen only once. Sequenced sample: T cells isolated from PBMCs. The chain uses TRBV7-2 and TRBJ1-3, with D maybe TRBD1 (5 bases). The source is a human donor in good health. As DNA, the CDR3 is TGTGCCAGCAGCTTCGAACCAGGGTCTGGAAACACCATATATTTT. Translated: CASSFEPGSGNTIYF.